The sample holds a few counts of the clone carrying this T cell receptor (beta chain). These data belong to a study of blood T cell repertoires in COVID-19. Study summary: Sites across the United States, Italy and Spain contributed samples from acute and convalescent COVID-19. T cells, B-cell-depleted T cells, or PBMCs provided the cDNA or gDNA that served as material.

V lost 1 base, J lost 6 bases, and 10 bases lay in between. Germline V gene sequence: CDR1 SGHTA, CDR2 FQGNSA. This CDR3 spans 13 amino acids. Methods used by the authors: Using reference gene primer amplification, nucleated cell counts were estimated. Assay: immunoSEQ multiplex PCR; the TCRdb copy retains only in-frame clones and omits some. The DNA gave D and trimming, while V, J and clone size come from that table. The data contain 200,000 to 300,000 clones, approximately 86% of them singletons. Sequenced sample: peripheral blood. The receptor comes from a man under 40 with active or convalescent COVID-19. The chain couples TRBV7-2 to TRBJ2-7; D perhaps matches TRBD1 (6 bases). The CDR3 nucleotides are TGTGCCAGCAGCTTAGACAGGGTTGGCGAGCAGTACTTC. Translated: CASSLDRVGEQYF.